This TCR beta chain appears in the sequencing data of a study of blood T cell repertoires in COVID-19. Study summary: Sites in the United States, Italy and Spain provided acute and convalescent COVID-19 samples. T cells, B-cell-depleted T cells, or PBMCs provided the cDNA or gDNA that served as material.

In germline, CDR1 is SGHAT, CDR2 FQNNGV. V was pared by 3 bases and J by 3 bases, with 6 bases between. The CDR3 covers 13 residues. Under the authors' procedure: Quantification of nucleated cells was approximated via reference gene primer amplification. Sequencing was performed with immunoSEQ multiplex PCR; in TCRdb, only in-frame clones are kept and a portion is missing. The V and J calls and clone size come from that table; D and trimming were worked out from the DNA. The table records just over 95,000 clones, 82% of them present only once. The chain is built from TRBV11-2 and TRBJ1-5, with D hard to call. Sequenced material: peripheral blood. The receptor comes from a man aged 80 or over with acute or convalescent COVID-19. The CDR3 loop reads CASSFGPNQPQHF. The CDR3, as DNA: TGTGCCAGCAGCTTCGGTCCCAATCAGCCCCAGCATTTT. The full variable domain, in which reference TRBV11-2 and TRBJ1-5 provide the parts outside the CDR3, is EAGVAQSPRYKIIEKRQSVAFWCNPISGHATLYWYQQILGQGPKLLIQFQNNGVVDDSQLPKDRFSAERLKGVDSTLKIQPAKLEDSAVYLCASSFGPNQPQHFGDGTRLSIL.